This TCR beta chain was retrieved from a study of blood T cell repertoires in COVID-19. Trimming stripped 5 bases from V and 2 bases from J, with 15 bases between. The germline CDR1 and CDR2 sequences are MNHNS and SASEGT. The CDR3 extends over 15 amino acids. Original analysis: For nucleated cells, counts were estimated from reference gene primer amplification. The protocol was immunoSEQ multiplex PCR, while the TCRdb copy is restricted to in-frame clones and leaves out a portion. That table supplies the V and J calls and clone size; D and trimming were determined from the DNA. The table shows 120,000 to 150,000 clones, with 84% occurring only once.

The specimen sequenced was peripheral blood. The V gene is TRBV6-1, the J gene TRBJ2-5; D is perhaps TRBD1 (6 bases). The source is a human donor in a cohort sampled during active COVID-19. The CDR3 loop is CASSRGTSFQETQYF. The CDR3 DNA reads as TGTGCCAGCAGTAGAGGGACATCGTTTCAAGAGACCCAGTACTTC.